This passage covers 5 T cell receptor beta chains from one sample sequenced in a study of CD8 T cells in ankylosing spondylitis. TCRdb re-derived calls from the 5' RACE reads in MiXCR, one entry per CDR3 protein. The sample carries some 95,000 distinct CDR3 sequences, approximately 9% recorded once. The sample taken for sequencing was blood, either unsorted or a sorted T cell fraction (not recorded which). All receptors come from a male donor with ankylosing spondylitis or in good health (not recorded which).

This clonotype has only a few counts. The V and J genes are TRBV2 and TRBJ2-3; TRBD1 or TRBD2 may be the D gene (5 bases each). Trimming took off 9 bases at V and 3 bases at J, with 16 bases between the two ends. CDR3 length: 14 amino acids. The germline V gene has CDR1 SNHLY and CDR2 FYNNEI. The CDR3 coding sequence is TGTGCCAGAGACACCGGGGCCCGTACAGATACGCAGTATTTT. Amino acids: CARDTGARTDTQYF.

This clonotype was recorded a few times. The chain has TRBV3-1 and TRBJ2-7; perhaps TRBD1 as D (6 bases). The CDR3 has 13 residues. Germline CDR1 LGHDT, CDR2 YNNKEL (reference sequence). The V end lost 2 bases, the J end lost 6 bases, and 11 bases lay between the germline ends. Here the CDR3 reads CASSQLLGGEQYF. The CDR3 DNA follows: TGTGCCAGCAGCCAACTCCTAGGGGGCGAGCAGTACTTC.

This clonotype is labeled as medium-sized. The V gene is TRBV6-5, the J gene TRBJ2-3; the D gene could be TRBD1 or TRBD2 (5 bases each). V was trimmed by 2 bases and J by 4 bases, leaving 16 bases between them. This CDR3 contains 16 residues. From germline, CDR1 is MNHEY and CDR2 SVGAGI. The CDR3 region has the DNA TGTGCCAGCAGTTACCAGGGAGTTTTTGGTCCAGATACGCAGTATTTT. The encoded protein is CASSYQGVFGPDTQYF.

This clonotype was detected ten times or more. The V and J genes are TRBV7-6 and TRBJ1-1; 7 bases match TRBD1. Germline values: CDR1 SGHVS, CDR2 FNYEAQ. The ends lost 6 bases at V and 2 bases at J; junction bases unmatched: 6. The CDR3 sequence is 14 residues long. Here the CDR3 DNA reads TGTGCCAGCAGGGCCGGGACAGATAACACTGAAGCTTTCTTT. Translated: CASRAGTDNTEAFF.

Ten or more counts support this clonotype. The chain combines TRBV12-3 or TRBV12-4 with TRBJ2-5; 7 bases map to TRBD1. V lost 6 bases, J lost 4 bases, and 5 bases stayed unmatched. CDR3 length equals 13 residues. The CDR3 spells CASRTGVRETQYF. CDR3 nucleotide sequence: TGTGCCAGCAGAACAGGGGTGAGAGAGACCCAGTACTTC.